The T cell receptor (beta chain) described here comes from a study of PD-L1 blockade in urothelial cancer. TCRdb's table, derived via immunoSEQ multiplex PCR, lists solely in-frame clones and lacks some. The sample lists more than 55,000 clones; around 81% were seen once. Time point given: pretreatment peripheral blood. This CDR3 is 15 amino acids long. The chain is built from TRBV1 and TRBJ2-1; the table's TRBD2 call for D was not verified on the DNA. TRBV1 is a known pseudogene. Source: PBMCs, taken around atezolizumab (anti-PD-L1) treatment. This TCR came from a man between 65 and 79 years old with urothelial cancer. In DNA, the CDR3 is TGCACCAGCAGCCAGGCGGGACTAGCTTACAATGAGCAGTTCTTC. Amino acid sequence: CTSSQAGLAYNEQFF.